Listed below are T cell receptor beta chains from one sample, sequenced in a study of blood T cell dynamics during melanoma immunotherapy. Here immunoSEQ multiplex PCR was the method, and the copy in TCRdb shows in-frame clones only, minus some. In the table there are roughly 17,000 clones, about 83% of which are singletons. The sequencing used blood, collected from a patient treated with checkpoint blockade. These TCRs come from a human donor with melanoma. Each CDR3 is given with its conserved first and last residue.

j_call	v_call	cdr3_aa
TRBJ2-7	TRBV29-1	CSVEFSYEQYF
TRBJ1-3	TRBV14	CASSQVGNTIYF
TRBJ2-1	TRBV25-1	CASSDPRGAPEQFF
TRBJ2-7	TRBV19	CASSARGSSYEQYF
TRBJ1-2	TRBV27	CASSRTNNYGYTF
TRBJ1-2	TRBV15	CATSMRTGGEANYGYTF
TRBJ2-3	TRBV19	CASSIRSGSDTQYF
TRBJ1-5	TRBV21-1	CASSKVRSGYSNQPQHF
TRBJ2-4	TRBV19	CASSSRTGWAKNIQYF
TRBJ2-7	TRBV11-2	CASSLPRYEQYF
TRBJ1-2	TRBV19	CASSIARGQGAAGGGYTF
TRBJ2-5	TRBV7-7	CASSQSGSSQTQYF
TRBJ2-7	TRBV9	CASSGGLLSSYEQYF
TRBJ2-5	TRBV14	CASSLKETQYF
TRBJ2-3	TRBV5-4	CASSLREGRADTQYF
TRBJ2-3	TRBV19	CASSIGGRTDTQYF
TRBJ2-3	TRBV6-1	CATARRETDTQYF
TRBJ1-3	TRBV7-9	CASSSPGFSGNTIYF
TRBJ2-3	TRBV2	CASRRLTGRTDTQYF
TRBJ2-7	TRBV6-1	CASSEALGAGYEQYF
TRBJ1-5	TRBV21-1	CARTRQPDQPQHF
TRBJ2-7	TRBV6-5	CASSPDVWAYEQYF